A single sample is the source of the 7 T cell receptor beta chains below, sequenced in a study of Graves' ophthalmopathy and Graves' hyperthyroidism. Scientists amplified the TCR beta CDR3 regions from RNA transcripts. Second-round multiplex PCR came after a first-round RT-PCR that employed HTBI primers. TCRdb independently ran MiXCR on the multiplex PCR reads; one entry per CDR3 protein. Among 200,000 to 250,000 distinct CDR3 sequences listed, 20% to 25% were seen once. The material sequenced was peripheral blood. The receptors shown here come from a woman aged 45-60 years with Graves' ophthalmopathy.

This clonotype was counted between two and nine times. The chain links TRBV4-1 to TRBJ2-7; unclear D gene. CDR3 length: 15 amino acids. V dropped 0 bases and J dropped 2 bases, with 11 bases sitting between them. Germline CDR1 and CDR2: MGHRA and YSYEKL. The CDR3 reads CASSQENKAPYEQYF. The CDR3, as DNA: TGCGCCAGCAGCCAAGAAAACAAGGCCCCCTACGAGCAGTACTTC.

This clonotype was observed at least ten times. The chain employs TRBV29-1 and TRBJ2-7; 8 bases align to TRBD2. The J segment lost 3 bases and the V segment lost 5 bases, leaving 3 bases of the junction unmatched. Germline V gives CDR1 SQVTM, CDR2 ANQGSEA. This CDR3 has 12 amino acids. The CDR3 bases are TGCAGCGTTCTCAGCGGGAGCTACGAGCAGTACTTC. As protein: CSVLSGSYEQYF.

The CDR3 reads CSATDSGNTIYF. Here the CDR3 DNA reads TGCAGTGCTACCGACTCTGGAAACACCATATATTTT. V and J are TRBV20-1 and TRBJ1-3; D is uncertain. Per germline, CDR1 DFQATT and CDR2 SNEGSKA (reference sequence). Trimming removed 4 bases at V and 0 bases at J, with 4 bases between. CDR3 length equals 12 residues.

In this sample, this clonotype turned up many times. The rearrangement uses TRBV19 and TRBJ2-2; D not resolved. Trimming cost V 1 base and J 7 bases, with 7 bases left between them. The CDR3 has 13 amino acids. CDR1 and CDR2 from the germline V gene are LNHDA and SQIVND (reference sequence). In DNA, the CDR3 is TGTGCCAGTAGTATAGTAGGGAACGGGGAGCTGTTTTTT. It codes for CASSIVGNGELFF.

The sample holds many counts of this clonotype. The chain joins TRBV9 to TRBJ1-1; D is possibly TRBD1 (6 bases). The ends were cut back, 4 bases at V and 4 bases at J, with 14 bases in the middle. The V gene's germline CDR1 is SGDLS and CDR2 YYNGEE. The CDR3 spans 14 residues. CDR3 in amino acids: CASSTQGESTEAFF. DNA of the CDR3: TGTGCCAGCAGCACACAGGGAGAGAGCACTGAAGCTTTCTTT.

The table lists this clonotype with many counts. J is TRBJ2-7 and V is TRBV7-2; 10 bases agree with TRBD2. The CDR3 totals 14 residues. With 6 bases clipped from V and 2 bases from J, the junction kept 4 bases outside the gene matches. Germline V gene lookup returns CDR1 SGHTA and CDR2 FQGNSA. CDR3 bases: TGTGCCAGCAGGTGGACTAGCGGCCCCTACGAGCAGTACTTC. This codes for CASRWTSGPYEQYF.

This clonotype has a count of ten or more. The chain couples TRBV29-1 to TRBJ1-3, with TRBD1 identical over 8 bases. This CDR3 has 14 amino acids. The germline CDR1 and CDR2 sequences are SQVTM and ANQGSEA. J was trimmed by 3 bases and V by 7 bases; bases with no gene match: 8. The CDR3 loop reads CSAAQGAVGNTIYF. The CDR3 DNA is TGCAGCGCCGCGCAGGGGGCAGTTGGAAACACCATATATTTT.